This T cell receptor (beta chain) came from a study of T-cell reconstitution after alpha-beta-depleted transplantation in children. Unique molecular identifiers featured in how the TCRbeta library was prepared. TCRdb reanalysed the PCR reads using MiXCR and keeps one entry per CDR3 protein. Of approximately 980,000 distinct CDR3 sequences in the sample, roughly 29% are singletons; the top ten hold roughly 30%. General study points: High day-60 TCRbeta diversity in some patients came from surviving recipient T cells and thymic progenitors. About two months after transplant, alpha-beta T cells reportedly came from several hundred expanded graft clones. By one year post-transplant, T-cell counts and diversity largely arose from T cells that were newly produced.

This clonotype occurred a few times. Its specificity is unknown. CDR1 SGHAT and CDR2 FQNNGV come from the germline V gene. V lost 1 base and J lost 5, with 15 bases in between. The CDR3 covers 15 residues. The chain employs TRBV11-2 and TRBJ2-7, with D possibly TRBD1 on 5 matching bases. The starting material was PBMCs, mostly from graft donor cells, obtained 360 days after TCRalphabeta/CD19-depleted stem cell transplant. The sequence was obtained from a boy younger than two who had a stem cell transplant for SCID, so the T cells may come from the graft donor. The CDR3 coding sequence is TGTGCCAGCAGCTTAGTGTCGAAGGGGATCCACGAGCAGTACTTC. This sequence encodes CASSLVSKGIHEQYF.